A single sample gave rise to the 3 T cell receptor beta chains below, sequenced in a study of CD8 T cells in ankylosing spondylitis. Points from the study as a whole: A TCR beta motif made of eight highly homologous variants seemed typical of ankylosing spondylitis blood.

These receptors have no identified antigens. MiXCR, applied by TCRdb to the 5' RACE reads, yields one record per CDR3 protein. The sample has about 440,000 distinct CDR3 sequences, roughly 15% seen once. The sample comprised blood, either unsorted or a sorted T cell fraction (not recorded which). The receptors were gathered from a male donor with ankylosing spondylitis.

The gene calls are TRBV15 and TRBJ1-4; TRBD1 matches at 7 bases. J was trimmed by 4 bases and V by 3 bases; bases with no gene match: 2. This CDR3 is 14 amino acids long. The germline gives CDR1 LNHNV, CDR2 YYDKDF (reference sequence). CDR3 amino acids: CATSRGQFNEKLFF. CDR3 nucleotides: TGTGCCACCAGCAGGGGACAGTTTAATGAAAAACTGTTTTTT.

The chain is built from TRBV4-1 and TRBJ2-5, with D maybe TRBD2 (6 bases). The CDR3 extends over 14 amino acids. Trimming removed 4 bases at V and 0 bases at J, with 9 bases between. Germline V gives CDR1 MGHRA, CDR2 YSYEKL. In nucleotides, the CDR3 is TGCGCCAGCAGCCGCCGGGACTACCAAGAGACCCAGTACTTC. Translating gives CASSRRDYQETQYF.

The chain employs TRBV23-1 and TRBJ1-4; 7 positions match TRBD1. TRBV23-1 is an open reading frame, and its role is uncertain. V shed 2 bases and J 3 bases; nucleotides not matched to a gene: 6. The CDR3 totals 16 residues. The CDR3 DNA reads as TGCGCCAGCAGTCAAAGGAACAGGGGCCCTAATGAAAAACTGTTTTTT. Protein product: CASSQRNRGPNEKLFF.